One and the same sample provided the 5 T cell receptor beta chains below, sequenced in a study of T cells after posttransplantation cyclophosphamide. The data were produced by immunoSEQ multiplex PCR, yet TCRdb's version contains in-frame clones alone and is incomplete. This sample yields over 15,000 clones, of which approximately 87% are seen a single time; 7.5% to 9.5% belongs to the top ten. Sequenced sample: memory CD4+ T cells sorted from blood. The receptors were gathered from a man aged 25-45 years in good health and a related stem cell transplant donor.

The chain has TRBV9 and TRBJ2-4; no clear D. Germline CDR1 SGDLS, CDR2 YYNGEE. The CDR3 is 15 amino acids. V was clipped by 5 bases and J by 0 bases, with 12 bases between them. The CDR3 protein is CASSGSSGAKNIQYF. The CDR3 DNA reads TGTGCCAGCAGTGGTAGTTCGGGAGCCAAAAACATTCAGTACTTC.

The chain couples TRBV5-1 to TRBJ2-1; D not certain. Trimming left V 0 bases short and J 6 bases short, with 7 bases between. Per the germline V gene, CDR1 is SGHRS and CDR2 is YFSETQ. The CDR3 runs to 13 residues. CDR3 sequence: CASSLALTNEQFF. In DNA form, the CDR3 reads TGCGCCAGCAGCTTGGCCCTAACCAATGAGCAGTTCTTC.

This chain connects TRBV19 to TRBJ2-2; 8 nucleotides align to TRBD1. Germline lookup yields CDR1 LNHDA and CDR2 SQIVND (reference sequence). Losses at the gene ends were 3 bases for V and 7 bases for J; bases not matched to a gene: 7. The CDR3 loop spans 15 amino acids. CDR3 region: CASSIPQGANGELFF. CDR3 sequence (DNA): TGTGCCAGTAGTATCCCTCAGGGGGCCAACGGGGAGCTGTTTTTT.

This sequence joins TRBV28 and TRBJ1-2; D might be TRBD1 (5 bases). Germline-derived CDR1 and CDR2 are MDHEN and SYDVKM. The ends were cut back, 2 bases at V and 3 bases at J, with 10 bases in the middle. The CDR3 runs to 14 residues. CDR3 sequence (DNA): TGTGCCAGCAGTTTAGGGGGGTCCTACTATGGCTACACCTTC. This translates into CASSLGGSYYGYTF.

The chain uses TRBV6-1 and TRBJ1-1; D remains ambiguous. V was shortened by 7 bases and J by 6 bases, with 12 bases between the two germline ends. The CDR3 runs to 12 residues. Germline lookup yields CDR1 MNHNS and CDR2 SASEGT. The CDR3: CASTPRPPEAFF. In DNA, the CDR3 is TGTGCCAGCACCCCGCGGCCACCTGAAGCTTTCTTT.